This T cell receptor beta chain was documented in a study of cytomegalovirus exposure and HLA in healthy donors. PCR was performed using 60 Vbeta and 13 Jbeta primers. Sequencing used immunoSEQ multiplex PCR; TCRdb keeps in-frame clones, though not all of them. In the table there are roughly 40,000 clones, about four fifths of which are singletons. Per the germline V gene, CDR1 is LGHNA and CDR2 is YNFKEQ. V lost 0 bases, J lost 0 bases, and 11 bases lay in between. The CDR3 has 16 residues. Input material: PBMCs. This chain connects TRBV4-2 to TRBJ1-1, with D tentatively TRBD1 (5 bases). The source is a woman aged 40 to 50 in good health and CMV-seronegative. CDR3: CASSQEVRGMNTEAFF. The CDR3 DNA follows: TGTGCCAGCAGCCAAGAAGTAAGGGGTATGAACACTGAAGCTTTCTTT.